This entry concerns a single T cell receptor beta chain. Its antigen is undetermined. Produced via immunoSEQ multiplex PCR; TCRdb's table is partial and in-frame only. The profile shows hundreds of thousands of clones, about 91% of them singletons. This entry comes from a study of Ad26.COV2.S vaccination and SARS-CoV-2 variants. Germline V gives CDR1 SGHRS, CDR2 YFSETQ. Trimming removed 4 bases from V and 4 bases from J; junction bases left unmatched: 10. CDR3 length: 15 residues. Regarding the study as a whole: Overall T cell responses may have been underestimated by the analyses of TCR breadth and depth. Comparable non-spike TCR breadth was observed in vaccine and placebo recipients. The breadth of spike-specific CD8+ and CD4+ T cell responses after vaccination was reportedly substantial. Relative to placebo recipients, vaccine recipients exhibited elevated spike-specific TCR breadth.

The starting material was peripheral blood, obtained after recovery from COVID-19. The chain is built from TRBV5-1 and TRBJ2-5; 7 bases agree with TRBD1. The TCR was taken from a human donor who had recovered from COVID-19. The CDR3 region has the DNA TGCGCCAGCAGCGCTTCGATAGGGGGCGTAGAGACCCAGTACTTC. Protein: CASSASIGGVETQYF.